This T cell receptor beta chain is from a study of STAT5B mutations in CD4+ large granular lymphocyte leukemia. The table came from immunoSEQ multiplex PCR; TCRdb's copy has only in-frame clones and leaves some out. This sample has about 38,000 clones, with 70% to 80% found just once. Trimming took 0 bases from V and 6 from J, leaving 16 bases between them. Germline loops: CDR1 SGDLS, CDR2 YYNGEE. The CDR3 has 16 residues. This sequence was found in a human donor in good health. Sample: CD4+ T cells from blood buffy coats. The rearrangement links TRBV9 to TRBJ2-1, with D tentatively TRBD2 (5 bases). CDR3 sequence reads: CASSVDSRVASNEQFF. The CDR3 region has the DNA TGTGCCAGCAGCGTAGACTCGCGGGTGGCCTCCAATGAGCAGTTCTTC.